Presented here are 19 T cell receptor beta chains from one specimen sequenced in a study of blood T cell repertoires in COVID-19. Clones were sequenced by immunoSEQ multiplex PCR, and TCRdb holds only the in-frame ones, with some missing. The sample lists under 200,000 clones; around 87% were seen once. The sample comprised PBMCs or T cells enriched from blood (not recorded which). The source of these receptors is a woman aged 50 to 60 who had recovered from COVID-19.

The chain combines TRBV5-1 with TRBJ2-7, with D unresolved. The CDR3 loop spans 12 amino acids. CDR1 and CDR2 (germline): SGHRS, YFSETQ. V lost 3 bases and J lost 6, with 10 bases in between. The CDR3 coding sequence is TGCGCCAGCAGCTACGGTGTCTCCGAGCAGTACTTC. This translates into CASSYGVSEQYF. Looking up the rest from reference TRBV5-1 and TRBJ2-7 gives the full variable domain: KAGVTQTPRYLIKTRGQQVTLSCSPISGHRSVSWYQQTPGQGLQFLFEYFSETQRNKGNFPGRFSGRQFSNSRSEMNVSTLELGDSALYLCASSYGVSEQYFGPGTRLTVT.

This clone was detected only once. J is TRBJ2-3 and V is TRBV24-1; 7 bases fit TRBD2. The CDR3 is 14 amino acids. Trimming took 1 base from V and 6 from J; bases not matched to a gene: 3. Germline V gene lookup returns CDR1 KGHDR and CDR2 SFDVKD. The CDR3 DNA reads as TGTGCCACCAGTGATTTCGCGGGGGAGGATACGCAGTATTTT. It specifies CATSDFAGEDTQYF.

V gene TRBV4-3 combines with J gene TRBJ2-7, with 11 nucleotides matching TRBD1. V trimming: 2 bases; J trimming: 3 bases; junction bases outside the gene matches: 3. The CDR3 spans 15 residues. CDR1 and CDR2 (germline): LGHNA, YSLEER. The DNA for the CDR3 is TGCGCCAGCAGCCAAAGGACAGGGGGCAGCTACGAGCAGTACTTC. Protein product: CASSQRTGGSYEQYF.

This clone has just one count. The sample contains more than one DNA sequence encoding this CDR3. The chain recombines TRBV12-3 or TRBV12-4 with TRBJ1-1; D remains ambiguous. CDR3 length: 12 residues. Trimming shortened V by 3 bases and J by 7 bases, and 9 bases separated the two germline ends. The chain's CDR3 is CASSFRGREAFF. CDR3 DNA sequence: TGTGCCAGCAGTTTCAGAGGGCGTGAAGCTTTCTTT.

In DNA, the CDR3 is TGTGCCACCAGTGACCCCTCGGACAGGGGGTACACAGATACGCAGTATTTT. Protein: CATSDPSDRGYTDTQYF. The chain couples TRBV24-1 to TRBJ2-3, with TRBD1 matching 10 bases. The CDR3 totals 17 residues. V shed 4 bases and J 2 bases; nucleotides not matched to a gene: 8. Germline V lookup: CDR1 KGHDR, CDR2 SFDVKD.

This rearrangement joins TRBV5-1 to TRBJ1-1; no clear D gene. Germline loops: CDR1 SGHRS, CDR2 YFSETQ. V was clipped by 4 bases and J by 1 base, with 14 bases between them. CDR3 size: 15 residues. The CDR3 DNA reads TGCGCCAGCAGCCTTACTCAGGCCGGGAACACTGAAGCTTTCTTT. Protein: CASSLTQAGNTEAFF.

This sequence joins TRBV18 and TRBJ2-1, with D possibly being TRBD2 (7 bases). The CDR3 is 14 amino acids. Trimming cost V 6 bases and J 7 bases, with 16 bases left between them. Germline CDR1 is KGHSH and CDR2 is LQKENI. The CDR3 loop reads CASSPTGGGNEQFF. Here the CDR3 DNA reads TGTGCCAGCTCCCCCACGGGGGGCGGGAATGAGCAGTTCTTC.

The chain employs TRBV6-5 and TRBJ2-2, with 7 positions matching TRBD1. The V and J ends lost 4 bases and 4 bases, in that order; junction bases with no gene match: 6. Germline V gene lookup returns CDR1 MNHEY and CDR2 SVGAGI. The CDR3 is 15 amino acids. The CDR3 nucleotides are TGTGCCAGCAGTTGGAGGACAGGACCCACCGGGGAGCTGTTTTTT. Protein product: CASSWRTGPTGELFF.

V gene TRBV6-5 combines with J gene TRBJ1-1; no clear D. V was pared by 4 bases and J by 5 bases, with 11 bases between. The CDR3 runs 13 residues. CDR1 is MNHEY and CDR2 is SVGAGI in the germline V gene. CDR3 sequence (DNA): TGTGCCAGCAGTTCAGGACCGGGGACTGAAGCTTTCTTT. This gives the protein CASSSGPGTEAFF.

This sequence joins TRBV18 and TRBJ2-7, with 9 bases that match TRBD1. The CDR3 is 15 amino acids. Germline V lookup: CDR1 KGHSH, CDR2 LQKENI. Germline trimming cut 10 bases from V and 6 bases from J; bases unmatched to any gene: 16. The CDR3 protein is CATCPGDREACEQYF. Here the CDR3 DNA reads TGTGCCACCTGTCCTGGGGACAGGGAGGCTTGCGAGCAGTACTTC.

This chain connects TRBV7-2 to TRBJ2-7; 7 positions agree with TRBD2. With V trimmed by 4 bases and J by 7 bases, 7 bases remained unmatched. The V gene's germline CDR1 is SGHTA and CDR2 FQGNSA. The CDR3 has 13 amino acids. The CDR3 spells CASSYVAGGEQYF. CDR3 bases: TGTGCCAGCAGCTACGTAGCCGGGGGGGAGCAGTACTTC.

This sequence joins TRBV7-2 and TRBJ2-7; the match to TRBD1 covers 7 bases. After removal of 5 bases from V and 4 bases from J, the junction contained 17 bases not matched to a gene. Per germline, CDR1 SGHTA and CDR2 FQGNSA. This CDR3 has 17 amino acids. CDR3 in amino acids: CASSAITTGVILYEQYF. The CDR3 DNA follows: TGTGCCAGCAGCGCCATCACCACAGGGGTGATCCTTTACGAGCAGTACTTC.

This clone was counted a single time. The CDR3 loop is CASSQGTASTDTQYF. The CDR3 DNA is TGTGCCAGCAGCCAAGGGACAGCCAGCACAGATACGCAGTATTTT. The V gene is TRBV3-1 (or the pseudogene TRBV3-2), the J gene TRBJ2-3, with D perhaps TRBD1 (6 bases). V was pared by 1 base and J by 0 bases, with 8 bases between. The CDR3 has 15 amino acids. Germline values: CDR1 LGHDT, CDR2 YNNKEL (reference sequence).

In DNA form, the CDR3 reads TGTGCCAGCAGCCCCCGCAGGGGGCTAACTGGGGAGCTGTTTTTT. It codes for CASSPRRGLTGELFF. The chain has TRBV5-5 and TRBJ2-2; 8 nucleotides align to TRBD1. The V gene end was trimmed by 4 bases and the J gene end by 8 bases; junction bases not matched to a gene: 10. The CDR3 extends over 15 amino acids. CDR1 is SGHKS and CDR2 is YYEKEE in the germline V gene (reference sequence).

This CDR3 is CASSRDRGADTQYF. The CDR3 DNA follows: TGTGCCAGCAGCCGCGACAGGGGAGCAGATACGCAGTATTTT. The genes are TRBV14 and TRBJ2-3; 8 bases align to TRBD1. Unmatched junction bases numbered 4, after V lost 4 bases and J lost 4 bases. Germline-derived CDR1 and CDR2 are SGHDN and FVKESK. CDR3 length equals 14 residues.

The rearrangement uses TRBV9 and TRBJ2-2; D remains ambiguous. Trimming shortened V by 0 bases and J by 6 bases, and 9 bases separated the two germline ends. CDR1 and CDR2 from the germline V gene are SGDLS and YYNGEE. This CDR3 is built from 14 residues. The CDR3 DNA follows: TGTGCCAGCAGCGTAGCTCAGGTCCCCGGGGAGCTGTTTTTT. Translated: CASSVAQVPGELFF.

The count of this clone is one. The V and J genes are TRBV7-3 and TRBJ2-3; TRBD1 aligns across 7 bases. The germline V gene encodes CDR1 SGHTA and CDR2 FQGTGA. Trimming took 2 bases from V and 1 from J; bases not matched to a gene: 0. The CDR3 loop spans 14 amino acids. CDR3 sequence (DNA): TGTGCCAGCAGCTTAGGACAGGGCACAGATACGCAGTATTTT. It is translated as CASSLGQGTDTQYF.

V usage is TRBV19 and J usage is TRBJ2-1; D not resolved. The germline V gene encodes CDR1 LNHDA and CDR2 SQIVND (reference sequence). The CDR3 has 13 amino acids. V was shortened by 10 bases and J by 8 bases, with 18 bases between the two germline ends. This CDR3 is CATRLISEDEQFF. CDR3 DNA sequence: TGTGCCACGAGACTTATTTCCGAAGATGAGCAGTTCTTC.

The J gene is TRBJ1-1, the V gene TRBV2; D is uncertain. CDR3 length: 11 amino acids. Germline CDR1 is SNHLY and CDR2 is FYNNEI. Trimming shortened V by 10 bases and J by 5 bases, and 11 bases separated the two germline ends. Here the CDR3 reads CAIARGTEAFF. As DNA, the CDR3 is TGTGCCATCGCACGGGGAACTGAAGCTTTCTTT.